This T cell receptor (beta chain) originates from a study of regulatory T cells in long-lasting Graves disease. This CDR3 comprises 10 residues. Trimming removed 2 bases at V and 10 bases at J, with 6 bases between. The germline V gene encodes CDR1 DFQATT and CDR2 SNEGSKA (reference sequence). Library construction for TCR beta used iRepertoire HTBI primers and Arm-PCR of CDR3 regions. In the original workflow: Identification of gene segments yielded over 60 TRBV and about 15 TRBJ across samples. MiXCR, run by TCRdb on the multiplex PCR reads, gives a single entry per CDR3 protein. The V and J calls, along with clone size, are taken from TCRdb and not from the paper's own processing. The sample has around 480,000 distinct CDR3 sequences; around 15% are singletons. This clonotype has more than one count but fewer than ten. Stated time point: newly diagnosed GD, antithyroid drugs for less than 3 months. From PBMCs, RNA was extracted and then used to make the TCR library.

These data also formed part of another study, on T cells in Graves' hyperthyroidism and ophthalmopathy. That paper adds: On the basis of clinical symptoms, serum thyroxine and TRAb, thyroid ultrasound and orbital computed tomography, diagnoses were made.

This chain joins TRBV20-1 and TRBJ2-1; no clear D. The sequencing here drew on peripheral blood mononuclear cells (PBMCs), taken at new diagnosis, from a patient treated with antithyroid drugs. This sequence was found in a man aged 40-49 years with Graves disease. The CDR3 nucleotides read TGCAGTGCTAGATTGGAAGAGCAGTTCTTC. Its translation: CSARLEEQFF.